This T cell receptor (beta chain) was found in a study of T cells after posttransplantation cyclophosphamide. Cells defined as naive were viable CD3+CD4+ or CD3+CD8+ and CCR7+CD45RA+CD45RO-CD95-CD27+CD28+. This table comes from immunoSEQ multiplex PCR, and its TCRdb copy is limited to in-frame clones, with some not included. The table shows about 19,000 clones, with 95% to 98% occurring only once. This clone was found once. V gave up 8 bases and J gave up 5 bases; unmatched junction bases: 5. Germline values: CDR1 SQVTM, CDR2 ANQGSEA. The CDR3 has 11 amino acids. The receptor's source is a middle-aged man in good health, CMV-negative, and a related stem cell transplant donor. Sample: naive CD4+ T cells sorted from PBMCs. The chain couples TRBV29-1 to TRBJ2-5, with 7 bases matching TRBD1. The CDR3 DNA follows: TGCAGCATAAGGGGGCGGGAGACCCAGTACTTC. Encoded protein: CSIRGRETQYF.